This TCR beta chain was sequenced for a study of identical twins. TCRdb ran MiXCR on the 5' RACE reads and lists one entry per CDR3 protein. The table records 210,000 or so distinct CDR3 sequences, 6% to 9% of them present only once. The length of the CDR3 is 15 residues. The ends were cut back, 3 bases at V and 1 base at J, with 13 bases in the middle. Germline assignment: CDR1 MGHRA and CDR2 YSYEKL. A further study also used this sample, focusing on yellow fever vaccine responses in identical twins.

The sample taken for sequencing was memory (CD45RO+) T cells sorted from blood. The chain is built from TRBV4-1 and TRBJ2-7; TRBD1 is a possible D gene (6 bases). This TCR was sampled from a woman between 18 and 30 years old in good health. This CDR3 reads CASSQGQGPSYEQYF. DNA for the CDR3: TGCGCCAGCAGCCAGGGGCAGGGGCCTTCCTACGAGCAGTACTTC.